This record looks at one TCR beta chain sequence and its context. What it binds is unknown. Attachment of unique molecular identifiers to individual cDNA molecules was performed. TCRdb re-derived calls from the 5' RACE reads in MiXCR, one entry per CDR3 protein. This table has more than 50,000 distinct CDR3 sequences, roughly 12% appearing once. Germline V gene lookup returns CDR1 SGHDN and CDR2 FVKESK. Between the trimmed V and J ends, which lost 4 bases and 0 bases, there was a span of 10 bases. CDR3 length equals 15 residues. This record comes from a study of early T cells in non-severe SARS-CoV-2 infection. Study as a whole: With bulk RNA from unsorted whole blood as input, sequencing yielded unpaired chains.

Study-wide points: Using VDJdb, the matching emphasized anti-spike CD8 responses while missing private and CD4 specificities.

The chain links TRBV14 to TRBJ2-1, with a weak D call TRBD2 (5 bases). Specimen: whole blood, collected at baseline. This clonotype was obtained from an adult who was a healthcare worker with PCR-confirmed SARS-CoV-2 infection or an uninfected control (not recorded which). Here the CDR3 DNA reads TGTGCCAGCAGCCTCATTACTAGCTCCTACAATGAGCAGTTCTTC. As protein: CASSLITSSYNEQFF.